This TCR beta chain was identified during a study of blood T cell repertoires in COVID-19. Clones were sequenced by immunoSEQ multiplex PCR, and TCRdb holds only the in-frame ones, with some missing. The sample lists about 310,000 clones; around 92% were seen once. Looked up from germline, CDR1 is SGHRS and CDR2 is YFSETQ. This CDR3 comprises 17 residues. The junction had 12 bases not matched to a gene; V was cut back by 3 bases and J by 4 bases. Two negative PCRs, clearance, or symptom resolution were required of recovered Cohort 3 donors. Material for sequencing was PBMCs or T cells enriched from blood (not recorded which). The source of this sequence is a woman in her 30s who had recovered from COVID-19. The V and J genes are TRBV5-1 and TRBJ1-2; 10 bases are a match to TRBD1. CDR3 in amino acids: CASSSWRTGQGTYGYTF. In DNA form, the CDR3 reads TGCGCCAGCAGCTCATGGAGAACGGGACAGGGGACCTATGGCTACACCTTC.